Sequencing of this TCR beta chain was carried out in a study of early T cells in non-severe SARS-CoV-2 infection. MiXCR was run by TCRdb on the 5' RACE reads, yielding one entry per CDR3 protein. The sample lists more than 80,000 distinct CDR3 sequences; approximately 11% were seen once. This clonotype was seen only a few times. Germline assignment: CDR1 SGHRS and CDR2 YFSETQ. The V and J ends lost 3 bases and 1 base, in that order; junction bases with no gene match: 10. The CDR3 spans 17 residues. The chain has TRBV5-1 and TRBJ2-3, with 8 bases matching TRBD1. The specimen was whole blood. The sequence derives from an adult who was a healthcare worker with PCR-confirmed SARS-CoV-2 infection or an uninfected control (not recorded which). CDR3 loop: CASSWDKTGDRTDTQYF. DNA of the CDR3: TGCGCCAGCAGCTGGGACAAGACAGGGGACCGCACAGATACGCAGTATTTT.